A single sample gave rise to the 18 T cell receptor beta chains below, sequenced in a study of beta chain features in type 1 diabetes. Investigators reverse transcribed all isolated RNA, so they sequenced expressed TCRB transcripts. Clones were sequenced by immunoSEQ multiplex PCR, and TCRdb holds only the in-frame ones, with some missing. The data hold 150,000 or so clones, with around 51% observed a single time. Sequencing input: Tregs from blood. The receptors originated from a man younger than 35 in good health.

This clone was counted only a few times. The rearrangement joins TRBV12-5 to TRBJ2-1, with no clear D. Germline CDR1 is LGHNT and CDR2 is FRNRAP. V gave up 1 base and J gave up 4 bases, with 11 bases separating them. The length of the CDR3 is 15 residues. The CDR3 loop reads CASGLGLTEYNEQFF. The CDR3 DNA follows: TGTGCTAGTGGTTTGGGACTCACGGAATACAATGAGCAGTTCTTC.

The rearrangement links TRBV5-4 to TRBJ2-3; unclear D gene. Trimming shortened V by 3 bases and J by 0 bases, and 5 bases separated the two germline ends. This CDR3 has 13 residues. Germline values: CDR1 SGHNT, CDR2 YYREEE (reference sequence). In DNA, the CDR3 is TGTGCCAGCAGCTCAACTAGCACAGATACGCAGTATTTT. It is translated as CASSSTSTDTQYF.

The chain uses TRBV7-9 and TRBJ2-3; 14 bases line up with TRBD2. Germline values: CDR1 SEHNR, CDR2 FQNEAQ (reference sequence). Losses at the gene ends were 6 bases for V and 5 bases for J; bases not matched to a gene: 10. This CDR3 region has 17 residues. CDR3 sequence: CASRIRLAGGPIDTQYF. The CDR3 coding sequence is TGTGCCAGCAGAATTAGACTAGCGGGAGGGCCCATAGATACGCAGTATTTT.

The V call is TRBV28, the J call TRBJ2-2; 9 bases match TRBD1. The junction had 4 bases not matched to a gene; V was cut back by 4 bases and J by 1 base. Germline V CDR1 and CDR2: MDHEN, SYDVKM. The CDR3 runs to 16 residues. This CDR3 is CASSSPGQGNTGELFF. The CDR3 bases are TGTGCCAGCAGTTCTCCGGGACAGGGGAACACCGGGGAGCTGTTTTTT.

A few counts support this clone. This rearrangement joins TRBV28 to TRBJ1-4, with D maybe TRBD1 (6 bases). CDR1 and CDR2 from the germline V gene are MDHEN and SYDVKM. V lost 10 bases to trimming and J lost 7 bases, with 13 bases between them. There are 12 residues in the CDR3. The CDR3 is CATRTGFEKLFF. As DNA, the CDR3 is TGTGCCACCCGAACAGGGTTTGAAAAACTGTTTTTT.

The CDR3 sequence: CSARGYGGGTEAFF. For the CDR3, the DNA is TGCAGCGCAAGGGGTTATGGGGGAGGCACTGAAGCTTTCTTT. V is TRBV29-1 and J is TRBJ1-1, with D tentatively TRBD1 (5 bases). Germline V lookup: CDR1 SQVTM, CDR2 ANQGSEA. CDR3 size: 14 residues. The ends were cut back, 7 bases at V and 4 bases at J, with 19 bases in the middle.

The chain links TRBV7-2 to TRBJ2-1; a weak D match, TRBD1 (5 bases). Germline V CDR1 and CDR2: SGHTA, FQGNSA. The CDR3 runs 15 residues. Between the trimmed V and J ends, which lost 4 bases and 0 bases, there was a span of 10 bases. CDR3 in amino acids: CASSSTASSYNEQFF. Written as DNA, the CDR3 is TGTGCCAGCAGCTCGACAGCGAGCTCCTACAATGAGCAGTTCTTC. The full variable domain, with the rest looked up from reference TRBV7-2 and TRBJ2-1, is GAGVSQSPSNKVTEKGKDVELRCDPISGHTALYWYRQSLGQGLEFLIYFQGNSAPDKSGLPSDRFSAERTGGSVSTLTIQRTQQEDSAVYLCASSSTASSYNEQFFGPGTRLTVL.

DNA for the CDR3: TGTGCCAGCAGGAGCGGGAGCTCCTACAATGAGCAGTTCTTC. This sequence encodes CASRSGSSYNEQFF. This chain links TRBV6-5 with TRBJ2-1; 8 nucleotides match TRBD2. After removal of 6 bases from V and 0 bases from J, the junction contained 1 base not matched to a gene. The CDR3 is 14 residues long. Germline assignment: CDR1 MNHEY and CDR2 SVGAGI.

The rearrangement joins TRBV6-1 to TRBJ1-2, with 7 bases aligning to TRBD1. Germline-derived CDR1 and CDR2 are MNHNS and SASEGT. This CDR3 has 15 amino acids. Trimming at V came to 4 bases and at J to 5 bases, leaving 10 bases not matched to a gene. The CDR3 DNA sequence: TGTGCCAGCAGTGCCCTACTAACAGGGGAGTATGGCTACACCTTC. Residues: CASSALLTGEYGYTF.

The chain recombines TRBV28 with TRBJ1-5, with D tentatively TRBD1 (5 bases). The germline V and J ends were trimmed by 1 base and 4 bases, with 11 bases remaining between them. This CDR3 region has 15 residues. CDR1 is MDHEN, CDR2 SYDVKM, per germline. In nucleotides, the CDR3 is TGTGCCAGCAGTTTATTACAGGATGGTAATCAGCCCCAGCATTTT. This gives the protein CASSLLQDGNQPQHF.

Of note for this clone: Likely a read error: the CDR3 ends without its conserved phenylalanine or tryptophan. The DNA is left out, because the CDR3 cannot be placed on it with certainty; the CDR3 is given as TCRdb lists it. The gene calls are TRBV30 and TRBJ1-4; TRBD1 is taken as the D call from the table, unchecked against the DNA. Looked up from germline, CDR1 is GTSNPN and CDR2 is SVGIG (reference sequence). The CDR3 adds up to 13 amino acids, both ends counted. This chain's CDR3 is CAWGGTRRDRVFA.

The J gene is TRBJ1-5, the V gene TRBV19, with D unresolved. Trimming shortened V by 9 bases and J by 4 bases, and 16 bases separated the two germline ends. The germline CDR1 and CDR2 sequences are LNHDA and SQIVND (reference sequence). CDR3 length equals 14 residues. The CDR3 nucleotides are TGTGCCAGCCGCCCCTCCGCGATGAATCAGCCCCAGCATTTT. This encodes CASRPSAMNQPQHF.

This clone occurred a few times. The chain recombines TRBV5-1 with TRBJ2-2; the D is unclear. This CDR3 has 13 residues. The germline V gene has CDR1 SGHRS and CDR2 YFSETQ. The V gene lost 5 bases and the J gene lost 1 base, with 6 bases spanning the gap. DNA of the CDR3: TGCGCCAGCAGGGGCGTGAACACCGGGGAGCTGTTTTTT. This codes for CASRGVNTGELFF.

In its sample, this clone was seen a few times. The V call is TRBV4-3, the J call TRBJ1-2; 7 bases are shared with TRBD1. CDR3 length: 15 amino acids. Germline trimming cut 0 bases from V and 6 bases from J; bases unmatched to any gene: 7. The germline CDR1 and CDR2 sequences are LGHNA and YSLEER. DNA for the CDR3: TGCGCCAGCAGCCAAGAAGCAGACAGGGTGGATGGCTACACCTTC. Residues: CASSQEADRVDGYTF.

The genes are TRBV6-6 and TRBJ1-6, with 8 bases fitting TRBD1. The CDR3 extends over 14 amino acids. The ends lost 7 bases at V and 14 bases at J; junction bases unmatched: 13. CDR1 and CDR2 (germline): MNHNY, SVGAGI (reference sequence). CDR3 protein: CASNTGTGGVSLHF. CDR3 nucleotides: TGTGCCAGCAACACCGGGACAGGCGGTGTATCCCTCCACTTT.

The chain recombines TRBV13 with TRBJ2-7; TRBD1 aligns across 9 bases. The junction had 12 bases not matched to a gene; V was cut back by 4 bases and J by 2 bases. CDR1 and CDR2 from the germline V gene are PRHDT and FYEKMQ (reference sequence). The CDR3 contains 17 residues. In DNA, the CDR3 is TGTGCCAGCAGCTCACGCATCACCGGGACAGGGCCCTACGAGCAGTACTTC. Translation gives CASSSRITGTGPYEQYF. Combining the CDR3 with reference TRBV13 and TRBJ2-7 gives the whole variable domain AAGVIQSPRHLIKEKRETATLKCYPIPRHDTVYWYQQGPGQDPQFLISFYEKMQSDKGSIPDRFSAQQFSDYHSELNMSSLELGDSALYFCASSSRITGTGPYEQYFGPGTRLTVT.

This clone was seen only a few times. This rearrangement joins TRBV27 to TRBJ1-1; 7 bases map to TRBD1. The V segment lost 5 bases and the J segment 1 base; nucleotides outside the gene matches: 7. This CDR3 is 15 amino acids long. Germline CDR1 MNHEY, CDR2 SMNVEV (reference sequence). Here the CDR3 reads CASSPWTGWNTEAFF. The CDR3 coding sequence is TGTGCCAGCAGTCCGTGGACAGGTTGGAACACTGAAGCTTTCTTT.

The V call is TRBV27, the J call TRBJ1-1; 10 nucleotides line up with TRBD1. This CDR3 comprises 15 residues. Trimming cost V 0 bases and J 11 bases; bases outside gene matches: 9. Germline assignment: CDR1 MNHEY and CDR2 SMNVEV (reference sequence). The CDR3 spells CASSLSRTGGYGAFF. The DNA of the CDR3 is TGTGCCAGCAGTTTATCTAGGACAGGGGGATATGGGGCTTTCTTT.